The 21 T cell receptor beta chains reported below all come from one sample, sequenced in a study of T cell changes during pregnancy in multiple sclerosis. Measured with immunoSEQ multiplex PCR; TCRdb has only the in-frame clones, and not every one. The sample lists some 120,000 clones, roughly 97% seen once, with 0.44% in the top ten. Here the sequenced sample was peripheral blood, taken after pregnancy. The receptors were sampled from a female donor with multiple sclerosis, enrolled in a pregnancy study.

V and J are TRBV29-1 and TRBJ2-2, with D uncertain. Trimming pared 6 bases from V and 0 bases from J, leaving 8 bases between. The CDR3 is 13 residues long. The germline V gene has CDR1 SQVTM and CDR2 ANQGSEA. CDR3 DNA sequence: TGCAGCGTGGAACCTTCGAACACCGGGGAGCTGTTTTTT. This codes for CSVEPSNTGELFF.

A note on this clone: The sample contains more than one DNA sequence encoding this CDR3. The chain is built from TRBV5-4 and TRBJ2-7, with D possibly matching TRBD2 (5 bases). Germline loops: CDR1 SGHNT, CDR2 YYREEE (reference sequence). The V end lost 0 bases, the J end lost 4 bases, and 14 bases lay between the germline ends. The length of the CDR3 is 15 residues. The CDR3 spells CASSLGTGGGYEQYF. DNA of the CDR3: TGTGCCAGCAGCTTGGGGACCGGCGGCGGGTACGAGCAGTACTTC.

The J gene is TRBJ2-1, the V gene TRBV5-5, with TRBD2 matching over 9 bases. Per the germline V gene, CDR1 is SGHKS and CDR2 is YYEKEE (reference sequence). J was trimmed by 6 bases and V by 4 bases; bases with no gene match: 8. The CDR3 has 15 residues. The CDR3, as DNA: TGTGCCAGCAGCGTAGCGGGAGCTGGGGGCAATGAGCAGTTCTTC. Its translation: CASSVAGAGGNEQFF.

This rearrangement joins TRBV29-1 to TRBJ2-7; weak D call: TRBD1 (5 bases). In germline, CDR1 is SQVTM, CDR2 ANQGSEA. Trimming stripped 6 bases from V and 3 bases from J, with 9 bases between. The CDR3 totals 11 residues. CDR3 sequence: CSVSDSYEQYF. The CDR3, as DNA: TGCAGCGTCTCAGACAGCTACGAGCAGTACTTC.

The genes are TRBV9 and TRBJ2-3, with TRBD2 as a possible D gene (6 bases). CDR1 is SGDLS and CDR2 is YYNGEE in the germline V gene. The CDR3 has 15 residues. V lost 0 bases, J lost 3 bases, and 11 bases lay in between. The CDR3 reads CASSVAGDATDTQYF. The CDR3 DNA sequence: TGTGCCAGCAGCGTAGCGGGAGATGCAACAGATACGCAGTATTTT.

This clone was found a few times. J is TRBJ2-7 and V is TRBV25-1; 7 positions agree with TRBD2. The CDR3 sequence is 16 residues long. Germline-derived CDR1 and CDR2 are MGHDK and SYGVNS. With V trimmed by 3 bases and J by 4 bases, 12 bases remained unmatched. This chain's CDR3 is CASSDGLLLARYEQYF. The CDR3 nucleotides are TGTGCCAGCAGTGATGGACTCCTACTAGCGAGGTACGAGCAGTACTTC.

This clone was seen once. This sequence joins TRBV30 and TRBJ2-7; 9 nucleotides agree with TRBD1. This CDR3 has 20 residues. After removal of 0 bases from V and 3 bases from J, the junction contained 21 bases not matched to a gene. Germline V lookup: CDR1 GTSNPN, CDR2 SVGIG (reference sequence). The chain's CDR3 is CAWSVPLWDREKLEDYEQYF. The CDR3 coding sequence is TGTGCCTGGAGTGTACCTCTATGGGACAGGGAAAAATTGGAAGACTACGAGCAGTACTTC. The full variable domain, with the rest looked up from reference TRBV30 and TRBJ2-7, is SQTIHQWPATLVQPVGSPLSLECTVEGTSNPNLYWYRQAAGRGLQLLFYSVGIGQISSEVPQNLSASRPQDRQFILSSKKLLLSDSGFYLCAWSVPLWDREKLEDYEQYFGPGTRLTVT.

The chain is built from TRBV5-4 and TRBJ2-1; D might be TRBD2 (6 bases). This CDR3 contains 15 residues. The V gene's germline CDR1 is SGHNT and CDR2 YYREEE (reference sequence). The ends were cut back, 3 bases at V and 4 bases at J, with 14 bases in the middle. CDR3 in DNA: TGTGCCAGCAGCTCCGGGACTCACAAATACAATGAGCAGTTCTTC. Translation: CASSSGTHKYNEQFF.

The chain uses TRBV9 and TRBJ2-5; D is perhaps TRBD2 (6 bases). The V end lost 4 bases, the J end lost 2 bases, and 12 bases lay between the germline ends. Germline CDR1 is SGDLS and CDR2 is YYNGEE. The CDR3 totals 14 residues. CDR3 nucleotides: TGTGCCAGCAGCCCAAAGGGGACTCAAGAGACCCAGTACTTC. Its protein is CASSPKGTQETQYF.

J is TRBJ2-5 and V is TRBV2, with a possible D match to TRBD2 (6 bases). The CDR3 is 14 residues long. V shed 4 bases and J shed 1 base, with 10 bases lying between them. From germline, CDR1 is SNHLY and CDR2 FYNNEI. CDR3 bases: TGTGCCAGCAGTGCCGGGACTCCCCAAGAGACCCAGTACTTC. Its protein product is CASSAGTPQETQYF.

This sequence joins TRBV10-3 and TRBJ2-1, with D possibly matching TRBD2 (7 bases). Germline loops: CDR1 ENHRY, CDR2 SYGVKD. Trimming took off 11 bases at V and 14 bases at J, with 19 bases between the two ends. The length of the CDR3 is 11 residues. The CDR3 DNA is TGTGCCGTAGAAGGGGGGGAAATAAAGTTCTTC. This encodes CAVEGGEIKFF.

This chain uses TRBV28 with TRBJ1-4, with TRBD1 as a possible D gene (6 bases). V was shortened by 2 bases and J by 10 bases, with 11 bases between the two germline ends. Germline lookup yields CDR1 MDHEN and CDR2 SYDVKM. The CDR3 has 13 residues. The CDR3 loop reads CASSLRGSGKLFF. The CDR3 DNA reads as TGTGCCAGCAGTTTAAGGGGGTCCGGAAAACTGTTTTTT.

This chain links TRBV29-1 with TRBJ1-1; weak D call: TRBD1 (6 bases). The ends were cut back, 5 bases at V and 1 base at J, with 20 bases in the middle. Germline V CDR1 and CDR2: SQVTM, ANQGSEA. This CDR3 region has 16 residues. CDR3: CSVLPRGQPKNTEAFF. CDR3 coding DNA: TGCAGCGTTCTACCCCGGGGACAACCTAAGAACACTGAAGCTTTCTTT.

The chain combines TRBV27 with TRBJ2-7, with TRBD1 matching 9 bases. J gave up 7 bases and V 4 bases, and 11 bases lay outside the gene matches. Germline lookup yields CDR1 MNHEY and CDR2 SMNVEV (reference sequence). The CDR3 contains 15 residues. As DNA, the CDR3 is TGTGCCAGCAGTTCCCCCGGGACAGGGTTTAATGAGCAGTACTTC. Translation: CASSSPGTGFNEQYF.

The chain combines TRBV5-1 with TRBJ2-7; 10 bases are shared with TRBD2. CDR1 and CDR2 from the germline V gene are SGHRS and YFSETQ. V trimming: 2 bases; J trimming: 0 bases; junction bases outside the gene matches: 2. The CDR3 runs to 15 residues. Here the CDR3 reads CASSFSSGGSYEQYF. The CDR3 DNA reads TGCGCCAGCAGCTTCTCTAGCGGGGGCTCCTACGAGCAGTACTTC.

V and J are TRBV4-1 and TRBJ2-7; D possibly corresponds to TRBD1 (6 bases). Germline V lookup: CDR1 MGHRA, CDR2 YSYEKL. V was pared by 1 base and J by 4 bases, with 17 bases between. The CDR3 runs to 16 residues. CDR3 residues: CASSQGPAGALYEQYF. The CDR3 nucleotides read TGCGCCAGCAGCCAAGGTCCGGCAGGGGCTCTTTACGAGCAGTACTTC.

CDR3: CASSLDRGWVNTEAFF. The CDR3 DNA follows: TGTGCCAGCAGCTTAGACAGGGGGTGGGTGAACACTGAAGCTTTCTTT. The chain joins TRBV11-2 to TRBJ1-1; 7 nucleotides agree with TRBD1. Germline V gives CDR1 SGHAT, CDR2 FQNNGV. Germline trimming cut 0 bases from V and 0 bases from J; bases unmatched to any gene: 4. The CDR3 has 16 amino acids.

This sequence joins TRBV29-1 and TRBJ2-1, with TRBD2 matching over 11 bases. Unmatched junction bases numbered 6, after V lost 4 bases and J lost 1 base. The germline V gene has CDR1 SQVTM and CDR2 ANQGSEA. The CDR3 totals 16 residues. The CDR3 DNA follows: TGCAGCGTTGTGGGCCTAGCGGGAGGTTCCTACAATGAGCAGTTCTTC. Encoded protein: CSVVGLAGGSYNEQFF.

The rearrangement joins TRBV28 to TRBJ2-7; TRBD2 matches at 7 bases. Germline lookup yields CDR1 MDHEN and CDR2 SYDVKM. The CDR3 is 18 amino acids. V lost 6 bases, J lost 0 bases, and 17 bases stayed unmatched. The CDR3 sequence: CASSSGLAVGPLSYEQYF. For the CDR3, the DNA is TGTGCCAGCAGCTCCGGGCTAGCGGTAGGACCACTCTCCTACGAGCAGTACTTC.

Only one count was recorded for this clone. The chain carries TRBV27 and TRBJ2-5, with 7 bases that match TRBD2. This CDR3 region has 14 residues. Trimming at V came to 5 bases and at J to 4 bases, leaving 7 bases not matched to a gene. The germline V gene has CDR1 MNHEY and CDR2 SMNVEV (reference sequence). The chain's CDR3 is CASSGRGRRETQYF. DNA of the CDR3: TGTGCCAGCAGTGGGAGGGGTCGGCGAGAGACCCAGTACTTC.

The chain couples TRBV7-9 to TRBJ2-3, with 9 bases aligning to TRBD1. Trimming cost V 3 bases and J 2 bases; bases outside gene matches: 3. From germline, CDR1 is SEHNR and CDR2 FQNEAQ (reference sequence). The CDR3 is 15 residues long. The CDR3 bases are TGTGCCAGCAGCTTTACAGGGGGCAACACAGATACGCAGTATTTT. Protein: CASSFTGGNTDTQYF.